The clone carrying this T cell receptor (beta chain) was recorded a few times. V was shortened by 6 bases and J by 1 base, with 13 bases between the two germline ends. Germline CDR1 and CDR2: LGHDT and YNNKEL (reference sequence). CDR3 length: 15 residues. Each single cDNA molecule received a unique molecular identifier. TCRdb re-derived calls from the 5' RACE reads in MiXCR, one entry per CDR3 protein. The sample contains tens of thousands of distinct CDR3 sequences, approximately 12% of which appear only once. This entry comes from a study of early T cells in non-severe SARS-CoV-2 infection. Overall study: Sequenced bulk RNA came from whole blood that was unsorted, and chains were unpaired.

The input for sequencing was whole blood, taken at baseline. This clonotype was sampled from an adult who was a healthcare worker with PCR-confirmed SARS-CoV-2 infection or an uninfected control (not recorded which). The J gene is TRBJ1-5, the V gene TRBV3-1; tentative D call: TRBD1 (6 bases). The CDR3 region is CASSPRGPSNQPQHF. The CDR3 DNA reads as TGTGCCAGCAGTCCCAGGGGCCCAAGCAATCAGCCCCAGCATTTT.